This T cell receptor (beta chain) was sequenced during a study of T cell changes during pregnancy in multiple sclerosis. Measured with immunoSEQ multiplex PCR; TCRdb has only the in-frame clones, and not every one. The table includes some 85,000 clones, approximately 94% detected once. The CDR3 is 14 amino acids. V dropped 6 bases and J dropped 6; count of bases not matched to a gene: 9. The germline gives CDR1 MNHEY, CDR2 SMNVEV (reference sequence). V usage is TRBV27 and J usage is TRBJ2-7; 9 bases agree with TRBD1. The sequences come from peripheral blood, collected in the third trimester of pregnancy. This receptor was taken from a female donor with multiple sclerosis, enrolled in a pregnancy study. DNA of the CDR3: TGTGCCAGCAGCCTCGGGACAGGGTTGCGCGAGCAGTACTTC. It translates to CASSLGTGLREQYF.